Shown below are 8 T cell receptor beta chains from a single sample sequenced in a study of Graves' ophthalmopathy and Graves' hyperthyroidism. From RNA, the CDR3 regions of TCR beta chains were amplified and sequenced. First-round RT-PCR employed HTBI primers, with a second-round multiplex PCR after it. Each CDR3 protein gets one entry after TCRdb re-called the multiplex PCR reads with MiXCR. The sample lists approximately 700,000 distinct CDR3 sequences, roughly 41% occurring once. Sequencing was done on a sample of peripheral blood. These receptors were taken from an adult man with Graves' ophthalmopathy.

At least ten counts were recorded for this clonotype. The chain uses TRBV12-3 or TRBV12-4 and TRBJ1-6; D remains unclear. The CDR3 spans 12 residues. V lost 6 bases to trimming and J lost 7 bases, with 7 bases between them. In nucleotides, the CDR3 is TGTGCCAGCAGCCTTTGGAATTCACCCCTCCACTTT. It translates to CASSLWNSPLHF.

This clonotype was seen repeatedly, ten times or more. The chain employs TRBV7-8 and TRBJ2-2; D not certain. CDR1 and CDR2 from the germline V gene are SGHVS and FQNEAQ. CDR3 length: 13 amino acids. V was shortened by 4 bases and J by 4 bases, with 7 bases between the two germline ends. The CDR3 here is CASSYRRTGELFF. In DNA form, the CDR3 reads TGTGCCAGCAGCTACCGACGCACCGGGGAGCTGTTTTTT.

The chain uses TRBV9 and TRBJ2-5, with a possible D match to TRBD1 (5 bases). The CDR3 has 14 amino acids. Germline V gives CDR1 SGDLS, CDR2 YYNGEE. Trimming took 4 bases from V and 5 from J, leaving 15 bases between them. DNA of the CDR3: TGTGCCAGCAGCAAGGGTGGGGCAGACGAGACCCAGTACTTC. Its protein is CASSKGGADETQYF.

This clonotype showed up just a few times. This chain uses TRBV14 with TRBJ2-7; D possibly corresponds to TRBD2 (6 bases). From germline, CDR1 is SGHDN and CDR2 FVKESK. V was clipped by 6 bases and J by 0 bases, with 15 bases between them. The CDR3 is made up of 15 amino acids. CDR3 DNA sequence: TGTGCCAGCAGGCTAAGCGGGCCCAGCTCCTACGAGCAGTACTTC. Translated: CASRLSGPSSYEQYF.

This clonotype appeared once. The chain combines TRBV2 with TRBJ2-5, with 9 nucleotides matching TRBD2. This CDR3 is built from 15 residues. Trimming at V came to 5 bases and at J to 5 bases, leaving 9 bases not matched to a gene. The V gene's germline CDR1 is SNHLY and CDR2 FYNNEI. CDR3: CASSLSGSIGETQYF. The CDR3 region has the DNA TGTGCCAGCAGTCTTAGCGGGAGTATAGGCGAGACCCAGTACTTC.

This clonotype was counted ten times or more. The chain combines TRBV2 with TRBJ2-7; D might be TRBD1 (5 bases). In germline, CDR1 is SNHLY, CDR2 FYNNEI. The V end was cut by 4 bases, the J end by 0 bases, with 16 bases between. The CDR3 totals 16 residues. In DNA form, the CDR3 reads TGTGCCAGCAGTGCATTTCAGGGTGGAAGCTCCTACGAGCAGTACTTC. This translates into CASSAFQGGSSYEQYF.

Ten or more counts support this clonotype. The chain couples TRBV7-9 to TRBJ1-1, with D possibly matching TRBD1 (5 bases). There are 15 residues in the CDR3. Trimming cost V 5 bases and J 6 bases, with 19 bases left between them. From germline, CDR1 is SEHNR and CDR2 FQNEAQ (reference sequence). Written as DNA, the CDR3 is TGTGCCAGCAGCCCCCAGGGCGGGCTCGGCGCTGAAGCTTTCTTT. Protein: CASSPQGGLGAEAFF. The full variable domain, in which reference TRBV7-9 and TRBJ1-1 provide the parts outside the CDR3, is DTGVSQNPRHKITKRGQNVTFRCDPISEHNRLYWYRQTLGQGPEFLTYFQNEAQLEKSRLLSDRFSAERPKGSFSTLEIQRTEQGDSAMYLCASSPQGGLGAEAFFGQGTRLTVV.

This clonotype has a count of ten or more. V is TRBV5-1 and J is TRBJ1-2; no definite D call. Germline V gene lookup returns CDR1 SGHRS and CDR2 YFSETQ. V was cut by 4 bases and J by 6 bases, with 19 bases left in between. This CDR3 has 15 amino acids. The CDR3 nucleotides read TGCGCCAGCAGCCCCAGGACCGCGCAGGCGAATGGCTACACCTTC. Its protein is CASSPRTAQANGYTF.